Below are 16 T cell receptor beta chains sequenced from a single sample in a study of Graves' ophthalmopathy and Graves' hyperthyroidism. RNA transcripts were the source from which TCR beta CDR3 regions were amplified. An opening RT-PCR round employed HTBI primers and preceded a second-round multiplex PCR. From the multiplex PCR reads, TCRdb called clonotypes with MiXCR, one entry per CDR3 protein. The repertoire has 660,000 or so distinct CDR3 sequences, roughly two fifths of them found once; the top ten carry over 2.5%. The material sequenced was peripheral blood. These receptors were collected from an adult man with Graves' ophthalmopathy.

The chain uses TRBV7-2 and TRBJ1-5, with 8 bases aligning to TRBD1. Germline lookup yields CDR1 SGHTA and CDR2 FQGNSA. The CDR3 contains 15 residues. The V and J ends lost 1 base and 11 bases, in that order; junction bases with no gene match: 10. The CDR3 region is CASSLVRQGAKTQHF. The CDR3 region has the DNA TGTGCCAGCAGCTTAGTCCGGCAGGGGGCAAAGACCCAGCATTTT.

This clonotype occurred a few times. The germline gene is not matched at one end of the junction; a read error may be the cause. This chain connects TRBV5-1 to TRBJ2-7, with 7 bases fitting TRBD1. The CDR3 is 15 residues long. Germline values: CDR1 SGHRS, CDR2 YFSETQ. The CDR3: CASSYSTPGGYEQYF. The CDR3 nucleotides read TGTGCCAGCAGTTACTCGACACCAGGGGGCTACGAGCAGTACTTC.

This clonotype was found many times. The chain uses TRBV29-1 and TRBJ1-2; D ambiguous. Germline values: CDR1 SQVTM, CDR2 ANQGSEA. Between the trimmed V and J ends, which lost 5 bases and 4 bases, there was a span of 14 bases. The CDR3 has 13 residues. In nucleotides, the CDR3 is TGCAGCGTTACGGACGGGAGTGGCTATGGCTACACCTTC. Protein product: CSVTDGSGYGYTF.

This clonotype was detected only a few times. The V and J genes are TRBV12-3 or TRBV12-4 and TRBJ1-4, with 10 bases aligning to TRBD1. With V trimmed by 3 bases and J by 11 bases, 12 bases remained unmatched. The CDR3 contains 16 residues. The CDR3 DNA follows: TGTGCCAGCAGTTTCGGGGCAGCGGGACAGGGGAAGAAACTGTTTTTT. Translating it yields CASSFGAAGQGKKLFF.

This clonotype was counted ten times or more. The rearrangement uses TRBV9 and TRBJ2-7, with D possibly being TRBD2 (6 bases). Trimming removed 2 bases at V and 1 base at J, with 16 bases between. Germline CDR1 SGDLS, CDR2 YYNGEE. The CDR3 is 16 residues long. CDR3 protein: CASSVGGSGPSYEQYF. The CDR3 nucleotides are TGTGCCAGCAGCGTGGGTGGGAGCGGGCCATCCTACGAGCAGTACTTC.

Notes on this clonotype: A much larger clonotype is one base distant, so this may be a read error. The V and J genes are TRBV9 and TRBJ1-1; 8 nucleotides align to TRBD1. Germline CDR1 reads SGDLS; CDR2 reads YYNGEE. The CDR3 runs 14 residues. The CDR3 coding sequence is TGTGCCAGCAGCGGTGACAGGGGCGGCACTGAAGCTTCCTTT. Protein: CASSGDRGGTEASF.

As for this clonotype: Mismatch with germline at one junction end may stem from a read error. The chain recombines TRBV11-2 with TRBJ2-7, with TRBD2 identical over 9 bases. CDR1 and CDR2 (germline): SGHAT, FQNNGV. CDR3 length: 15 amino acids. Here the CDR3 DNA reads TGTGCCAGCAGCTTAGGACTAGCGGTTTCCTTCGAGCAGTACTTC. Residues: CASSLGLAVSFEQYF.

This clonotype was counted between two and nine times. For the CDR3, the DNA is TGTGCCAGCAGACCTCCAGGGAGCGGAGGGGAAAAACTGTTTTTT. Protein sequence: CASRPPGSGGEKLFF. This sequence joins TRBV12-3 or TRBV12-4 and TRBJ1-4; the D gene is possibly TRBD1 (5 bases). The V end lost 6 bases, the J end lost 8 bases, and 19 bases lay between the germline ends. The CDR3 spans 15 residues.

This chain connects TRBV5-1 to TRBJ2-2; TRBD1 is a possible D gene (5 bases). The CDR3 totals 13 residues. V lost 3 bases and J 8 bases, leaving 11 bases between the germline ends. CDR1 SGHRS and CDR2 YFSETQ come from the germline V gene. The CDR3 spells CASSSDTWGELFF. CDR3 nucleotides: TGCGCCAGCAGCTCGGACACTTGGGGGGAGCTGTTTTTT.

This clonotype was observed at least ten times. V gene TRBV7-9 combines with J gene TRBJ1-5, with D unclear. Germline-derived CDR1 and CDR2 are SEHNR and FQNEAQ (reference sequence). The V gene lost 1 base and the J gene lost 7 bases, with 14 bases spanning the gap. CDR3 length: 15 amino acids. CDR3 sequence (DNA): TGTGCCAGCAGCTTAGGAGGAGGGAATAGGCAGCCCCAGCATTTT. Encoded protein: CASSLGGGNRQPQHF.

This clonotype was detected many times. This sequence joins TRBV12-3 or TRBV12-4 and TRBJ2-7; 8 positions agree with TRBD2. This CDR3 spans 13 amino acids. Trimming removed 5 bases from V and 6 bases from J; junction bases left unmatched: 6. CDR3 in DNA: TGTGCCAGCAGTACTGGACTAGCTGCCGAGCAGTACTTC. Protein product: CASSTGLAAEQYF.

Turning to this clonotype: Its ends do not fully match the called genes, so a read error is possible. J is TRBJ2-3 and V is TRBV25-1; 8 bases map to TRBD2. The length of the CDR3 is 16 residues. Germline V gives CDR1 MGHDK, CDR2 SYGVNS. CDR3 bases: TGTGCCAGCAGCACCTCAGCGGGGGACCTCACAGATACGCAGTATTTC. This codes for CASSTSAGDLTDTQYF.

CDR3 nucleotide sequence: TGCAGTGCTAGTACCAAGCGGGGGACTTCACCCCTCCACTTT. Translating it yields CSASTKRGTSPLHF. The rearrangement joins TRBV20-1 to TRBJ1-6; tentative D call: TRBD1 (5 bases). V lost 3 bases and J 9 bases, leaving 15 bases between the germline ends. This CDR3 has 14 amino acids. Germline-derived CDR1 and CDR2 are DFQATT and SNEGSKA (reference sequence).

Comment on this clonotype: One base away lies a much larger clone, so this may be a sequencing read error. The chain couples TRBV7-9 to TRBJ2-7; a weak D match, TRBD1 (7 bases). The germline V gene encodes CDR1 SEHNR and CDR2 FQNEAQ (reference sequence). There are 14 residues in the CDR3. The CDR3 region is CASGFGGGLYEQYF. The CDR3 nucleotides read TGTGCCAGCGGCTTTGGAGGGGGCCTCTACGAGCAGTACTTC.

This clonotype was counted at least ten times. The chain recombines TRBV5-1 with TRBJ1-1; no firm D call. Trimming left V 0 bases short and J 4 bases short, with 7 bases between. Per the germline V gene, CDR1 is SGHRS and CDR2 is YFSETQ. CDR3 length equals 13 residues. This chain's CDR3 is CASSLDASTEAFF. As DNA, the CDR3 is TGCGCCAGCAGCTTGGACGCGAGCACTGAAGCTTTCTTT.

This clonotype was seen ten or more times. This sequence joins TRBV9 and TRBJ1-2; D gene ambiguous. V lost 2 bases and J 2 bases, leaving 10 bases between the germline ends. Looked up from germline, CDR1 is SGDLS and CDR2 is YYNGEE. This CDR3 comprises 14 residues. The DNA of the CDR3 is TGTGCCAGCAGCGTCTCTTTACAGAACTATGGCTACACCTTC. Protein product: CASSVSLQNYGYTF. Full variable domain (missing parts from reference TRBV9 and TRBJ1-2): DSGVTQTPKHLITATGQRVTLRCSPRSGDLSVYWYQQSLDQGLQFLIQYYNGEERAKGNILERFSAQQFPDLHSELNLSSLELGDSALYFCASSVSLQNYGYTFGSGTRLTVV.